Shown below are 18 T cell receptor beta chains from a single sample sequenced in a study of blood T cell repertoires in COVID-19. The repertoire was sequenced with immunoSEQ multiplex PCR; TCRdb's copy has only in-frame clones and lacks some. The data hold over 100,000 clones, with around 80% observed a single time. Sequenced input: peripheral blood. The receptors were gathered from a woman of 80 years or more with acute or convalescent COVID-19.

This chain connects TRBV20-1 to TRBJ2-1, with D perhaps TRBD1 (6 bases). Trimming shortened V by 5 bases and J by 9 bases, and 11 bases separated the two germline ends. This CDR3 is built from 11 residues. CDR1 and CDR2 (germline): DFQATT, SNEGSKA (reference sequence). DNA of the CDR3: TGCAGTGCTCTCAGGGGTCTTGAGCAGTTCTTC. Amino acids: CSALRGLEQFF.

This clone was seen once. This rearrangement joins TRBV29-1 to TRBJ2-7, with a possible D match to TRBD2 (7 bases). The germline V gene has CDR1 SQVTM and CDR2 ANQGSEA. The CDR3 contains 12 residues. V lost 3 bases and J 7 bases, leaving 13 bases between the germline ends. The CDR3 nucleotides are TGCAGCGTTGATGGGGGGGGCGAGGAGCAGTACTTC. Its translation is CSVDGGGEEQYF.

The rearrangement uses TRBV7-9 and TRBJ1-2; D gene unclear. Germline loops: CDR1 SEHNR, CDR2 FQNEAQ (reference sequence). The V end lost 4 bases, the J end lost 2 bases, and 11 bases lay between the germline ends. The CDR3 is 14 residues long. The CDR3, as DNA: TGTGCCAGCAGCTCTTTAACTCCGAACTATGGCTACACCTTC. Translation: CASSSLTPNYGYTF.

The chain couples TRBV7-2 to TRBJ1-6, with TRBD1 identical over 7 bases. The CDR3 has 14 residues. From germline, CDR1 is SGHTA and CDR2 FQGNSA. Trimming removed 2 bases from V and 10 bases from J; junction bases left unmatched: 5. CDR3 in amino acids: CASSLQGVGSPLHF. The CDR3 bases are TGTGCCAGCAGCTTACAGGGGGTCGGATCACCCCTCCACTTT.

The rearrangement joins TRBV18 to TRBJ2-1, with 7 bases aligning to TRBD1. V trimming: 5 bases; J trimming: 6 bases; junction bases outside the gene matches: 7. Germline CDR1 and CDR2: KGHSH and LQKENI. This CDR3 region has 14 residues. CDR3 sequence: CASSSDRLVNEQFF. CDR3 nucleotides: TGTGCCAGCTCATCGGACAGGTTGGTCAATGAGCAGTTCTTC.

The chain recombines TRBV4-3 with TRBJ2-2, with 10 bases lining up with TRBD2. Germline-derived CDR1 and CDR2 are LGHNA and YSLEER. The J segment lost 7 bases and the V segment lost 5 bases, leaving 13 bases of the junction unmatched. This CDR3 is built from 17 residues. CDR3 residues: CASSTRSSGSGGGELFF. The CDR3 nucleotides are TGCGCCAGCAGCACCCGTTCTAGCGGGAGCGGGGGCGGGGAGCTGTTTTTT.

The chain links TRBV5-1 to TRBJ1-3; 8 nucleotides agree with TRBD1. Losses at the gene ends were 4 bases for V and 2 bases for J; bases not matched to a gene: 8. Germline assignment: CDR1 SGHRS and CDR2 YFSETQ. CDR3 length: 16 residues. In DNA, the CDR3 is TGCGCCAGCAGCATCCTTCCAGGGGGCACTGGAAACACCATATATTTT. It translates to CASSILPGGTGNTIYF.

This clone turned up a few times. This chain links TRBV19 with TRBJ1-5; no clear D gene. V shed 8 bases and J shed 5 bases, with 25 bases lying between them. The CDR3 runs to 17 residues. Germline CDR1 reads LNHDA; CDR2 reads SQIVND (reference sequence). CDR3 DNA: TGTGCCAGTGGTGACACCAGAGGGATGAGCGGCTATCAGCCCCAGCATTTT. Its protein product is CASGDTRGMSGYQPQHF.

The CDR3 reads CASSQDSATLPTNEKLFF. The DNA of the CDR3 is TGCGCCAGCAGCCAAGATTCTGCAACCCTACCAACTAATGAAAAACTGTTTTTT. The chain recombines TRBV4-1 with TRBJ1-4; D uncertain. CDR1 is MGHRA, CDR2 YSYEKL, per germline. The CDR3 loop spans 18 amino acids. V lost 0 bases and J lost 0, with 14 bases in between.

The CDR3 reads CASSPHYEQYF. Here the CDR3 DNA reads TGTGCCAGCAGTCCACACTACGAGCAGTACTTC. The gene calls are TRBV6-5 and TRBJ2-7, with D unresolved. Germline lookup yields CDR1 MNHEY and CDR2 SVGAGI. The CDR3 is made up of 11 amino acids. V was clipped by 5 bases and J by 3 bases, with 5 bases between them.

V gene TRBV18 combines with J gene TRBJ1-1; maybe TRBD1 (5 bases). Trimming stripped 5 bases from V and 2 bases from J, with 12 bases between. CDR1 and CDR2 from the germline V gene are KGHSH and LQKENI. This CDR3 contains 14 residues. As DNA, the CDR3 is TGTGCCAGCTCATCCGACGGGGGAAACACTGAAGCTTTCTTT. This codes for CASSSDGGNTEAFF.

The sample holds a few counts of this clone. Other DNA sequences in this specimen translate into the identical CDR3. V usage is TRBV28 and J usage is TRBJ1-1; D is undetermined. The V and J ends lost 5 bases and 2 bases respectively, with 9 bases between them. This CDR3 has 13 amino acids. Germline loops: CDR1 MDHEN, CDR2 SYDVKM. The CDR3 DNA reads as TGTGCCAGCAGTCTTGGGCTTAACACTGAAGCTTTCTTT. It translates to CASSLGLNTEAFF.

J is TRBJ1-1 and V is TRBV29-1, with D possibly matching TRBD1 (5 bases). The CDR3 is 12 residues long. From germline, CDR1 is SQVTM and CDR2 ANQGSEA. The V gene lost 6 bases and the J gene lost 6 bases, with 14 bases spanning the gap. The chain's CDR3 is CSVYQGRAEAFF. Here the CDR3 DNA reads TGCAGCGTCTACCAGGGCCGAGCTGAAGCTTTCTTT. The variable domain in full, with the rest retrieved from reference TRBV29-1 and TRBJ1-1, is SAVISQKPSRDICQRGTSLTIQCQVDSQVTMMFWYRQQPGQSLTLIATANQGSEATYESGFVIDKFPISRPNLTFSTLTVSNMSPEDSSIYLCSVYQGRAEAFFGQGTRLTVV.

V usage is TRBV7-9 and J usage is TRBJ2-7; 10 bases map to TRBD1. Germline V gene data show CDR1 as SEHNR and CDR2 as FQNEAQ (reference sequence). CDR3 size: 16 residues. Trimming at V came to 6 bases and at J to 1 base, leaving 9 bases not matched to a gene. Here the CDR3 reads CASRGVPGQGSYEQYF. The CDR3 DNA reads TGTGCCAGCAGGGGCGTACCGGGACAGGGGTCCTACGAGCAGTACTTC.

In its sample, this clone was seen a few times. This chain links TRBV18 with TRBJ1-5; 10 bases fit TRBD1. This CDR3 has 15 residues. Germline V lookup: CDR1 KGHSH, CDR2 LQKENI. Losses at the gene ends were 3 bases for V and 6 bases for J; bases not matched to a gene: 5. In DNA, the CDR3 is TGTGCCAGCTCACCTACCGGGACAGGGGTTCAGCCCCAGCATTTT. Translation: CASSPTGTGVQPQHF.

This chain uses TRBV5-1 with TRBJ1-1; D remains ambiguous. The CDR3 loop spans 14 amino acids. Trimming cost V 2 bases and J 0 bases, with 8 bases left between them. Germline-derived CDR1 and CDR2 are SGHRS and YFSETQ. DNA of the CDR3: TGCGCCAGCAGCTTTGCTATTTTGAACACTGAAGCTTTCTTT. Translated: CASSFAILNTEAFF.

Here the CDR3 DNA reads TGTGCCAGCAGTGAAGGACTAGCAACGGTGACCCAGTACTTC. Translating gives CASSEGLATVTQYF. V is TRBV2 and J is TRBJ2-5; TRBD2 matches at 7 bases. After removal of 1 base from V and 7 bases from J, the junction contained 6 bases not matched to a gene. The germline gives CDR1 SNHLY, CDR2 FYNNEI. CDR3 size: 14 residues.

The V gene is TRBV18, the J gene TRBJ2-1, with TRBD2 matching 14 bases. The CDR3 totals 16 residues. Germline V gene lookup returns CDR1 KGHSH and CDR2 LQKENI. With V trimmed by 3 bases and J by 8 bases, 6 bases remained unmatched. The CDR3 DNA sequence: TGTGCCAGCTCACCCAGACCGGGACTAGCGGGGGATGAGCAGTTCTTC. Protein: CASSPRPGLAGDEQFF.